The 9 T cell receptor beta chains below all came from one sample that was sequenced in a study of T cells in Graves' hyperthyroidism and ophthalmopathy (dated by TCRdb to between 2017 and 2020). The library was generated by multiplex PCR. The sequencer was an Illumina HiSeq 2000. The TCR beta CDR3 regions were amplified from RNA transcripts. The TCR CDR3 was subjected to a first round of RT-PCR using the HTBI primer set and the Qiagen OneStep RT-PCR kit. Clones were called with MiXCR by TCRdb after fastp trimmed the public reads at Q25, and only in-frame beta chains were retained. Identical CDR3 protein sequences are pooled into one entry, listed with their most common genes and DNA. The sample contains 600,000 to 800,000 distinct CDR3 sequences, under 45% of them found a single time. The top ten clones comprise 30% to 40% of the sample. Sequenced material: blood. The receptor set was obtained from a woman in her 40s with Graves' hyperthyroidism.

The CDR3 reads CASSGGRDTGELFF. The CDR3 nucleotides are TGTGCCAGCAGTGGGGGAAGGGACACCGGGGAGCTGTTTTTT. V and J are TRBV9 and TRBJ2-2; D tentatively fits TRBD1 or TRBD2 (5 bases each). The V gene lost 5 bases and the J gene lost 3 bases, with 11 bases spanning the gap. The length of the CDR3 is 14 residues. Germline CDR1 is SGDLS and CDR2 is YYNGEE.

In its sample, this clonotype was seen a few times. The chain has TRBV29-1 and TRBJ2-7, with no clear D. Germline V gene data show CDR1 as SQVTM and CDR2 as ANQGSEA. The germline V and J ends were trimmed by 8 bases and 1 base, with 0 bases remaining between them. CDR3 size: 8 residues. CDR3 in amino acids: CSSYEQYF. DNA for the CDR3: TGCAGCTCCTACGAGCAGTACTTC.

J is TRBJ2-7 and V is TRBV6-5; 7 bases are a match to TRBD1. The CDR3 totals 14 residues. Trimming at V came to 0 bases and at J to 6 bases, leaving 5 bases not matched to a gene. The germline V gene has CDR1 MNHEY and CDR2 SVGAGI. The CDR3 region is CASSYSATGSEQYF. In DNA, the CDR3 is TGTGCCAGCAGTTACTCGGCGACAGGGAGCGAGCAGTACTTC.

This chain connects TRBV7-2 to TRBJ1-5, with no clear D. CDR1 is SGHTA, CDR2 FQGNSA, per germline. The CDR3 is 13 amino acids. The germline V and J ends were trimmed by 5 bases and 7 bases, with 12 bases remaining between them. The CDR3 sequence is CASSIRVGQPQHF. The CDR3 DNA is TGTGCCAGCAGCATTAGGGTGGGACAGCCCCAGCATTTT.

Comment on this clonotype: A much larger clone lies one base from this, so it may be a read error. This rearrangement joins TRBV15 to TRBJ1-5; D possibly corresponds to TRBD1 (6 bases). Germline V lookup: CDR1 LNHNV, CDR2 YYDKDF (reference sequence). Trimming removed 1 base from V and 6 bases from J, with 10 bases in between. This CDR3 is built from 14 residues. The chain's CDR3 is CATSRVRGSQPQHF. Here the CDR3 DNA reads TGTGCCACCAGCAGAGTCAGGGGAAGTCAGCCCCAGCATTTT.

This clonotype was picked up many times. In nucleotides, the CDR3 is TGTGCCAGTAGTTCCGGGACGATCTATGGCTACACCTTC. Encoded protein: CASSSGTIYGYTF. The genes are TRBV19 and TRBJ1-2; TRBD1 might be the D (5 bases). Germline assignment: CDR1 LNHDA and CDR2 SQIVND (reference sequence). V was trimmed by 5 bases and J by 4 bases, leaving 11 bases between them. CDR3 length: 13 amino acids.

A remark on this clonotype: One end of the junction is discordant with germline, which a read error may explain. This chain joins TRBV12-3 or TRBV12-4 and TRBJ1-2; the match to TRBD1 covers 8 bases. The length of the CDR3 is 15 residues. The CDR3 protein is CASSFSQGAIHGHTF. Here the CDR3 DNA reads TGTGCCAGCAGTTTTAGCCAGGGGGCAATCCATGGCCACACCTTC.

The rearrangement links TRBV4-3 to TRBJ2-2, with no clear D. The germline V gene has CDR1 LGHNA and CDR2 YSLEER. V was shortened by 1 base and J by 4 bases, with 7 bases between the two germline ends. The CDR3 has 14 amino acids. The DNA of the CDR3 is TGCGCCAGCAGCCAAGGCCCAGTCACCGGGGAGCTGTTTTTT. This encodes CASSQGPVTGELFF.

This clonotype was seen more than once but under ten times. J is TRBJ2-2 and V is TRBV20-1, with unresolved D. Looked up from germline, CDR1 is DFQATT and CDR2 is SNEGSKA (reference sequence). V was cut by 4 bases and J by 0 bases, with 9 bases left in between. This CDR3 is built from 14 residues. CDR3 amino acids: CSAIWLTNTGELFF. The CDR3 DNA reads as TGCAGTGCTATCTGGCTCACGAACACCGGGGAGCTGTTTTTT.